This T cell receptor beta chain was observed in a study of blood T cell repertoires in COVID-19. Overall study context: There were acute and convalescent COVID-19 samples, and they came from the United States, Italy and Spain.

The protocol was immunoSEQ multiplex PCR, while the TCRdb copy is restricted to in-frame clones and leaves out a portion. The profile shows some 220,000 clones, around 84% of them singletons. The CDR3 extends over 18 amino acids. Germline CDR1 and CDR2: LGHNA and YSLEER. With 5 bases clipped from V and 7 bases from J, the junction kept 18 bases outside the gene matches. J is TRBJ2-7 and V is TRBV4-3; 12 bases agree with TRBD2. The material sequenced was peripheral blood. The receptor's source is a human donor in a cohort sampled during active COVID-19. The CDR3: CASSAYRLAGGLVGEQYF. The CDR3, as DNA: TGCGCCAGCAGCGCATACCGTCTAGCGGGGGGGCTGGTCGGGGAGCAGTACTTC.